This TCR beta chain emerged from a study of graft-versus-host responses after intestinal transplantation (dated by TCRdb to about 2021). Regarding the study in general: Multivisceral, liver-intestinal, or isolated intestinal transplants were received by the recipients. Anti-thymocyte globulin induction was given to all recipients, followed by maintenance tacrolimus and steroids for approximately three years. Bulk TCR-beta CDR3 sequencing was used to track graft-versus-host and host-versus-graft alloreactive T cell clones in the graft, circulation and bone marrow after intestinal transplantation. To identify alloreactive clones, pre-transplant mixed lymphocyte reaction products were sequenced and compared with unstimulated pre-transplant donor and recipient T cells. Of the 20 to 25 intestinal transplant recipients enrolled in the cohort, one of whom was a retransplant, a few patients without pretransplant specimens were excluded. Donor T cell macrochimerism was defined as a peak of at least 4% donor T cells among recipient peripheral blood mononuclear cells. Samples from three later patients were sequenced in-house on an Illumina MiSeq with MiXCR processing rather than by the commercial service.

Library prep was done by the immunoSEQ multiplex PCR assay. In most patients, genomic DNA was isolated using the Qiagen DNeasy Blood and Tissue Kit and sent frozen to Adaptive Biotechnologies for TCR sequencing. Adaptive Biotechnologies carried out high-throughput TCR-beta CDR3 sequencing of genomic DNA for most patients. As for how the authors treated the data: Adaptive's ImmunoSEQ software was the source of the TCR sequencing data for 15 to 20 patients, while a few other patients were processed with MiXCR and VDJtools. To correct CD4 versus CD8 sorting errors, sequences present in both subsets at a frequency ratio below 5:1 were removed. CDR3 nucleotide sequences shared between donor and recipient were removed because their origin could not be assigned. Alloreactive clones required at least 2-fold expansion over unstimulated cells and minimum CFSE-low frequency of 0.002% (template counts) or 0.001% (read counts). Mappable clones were those detected in sequenced pre-transplant spleen, lymph node, or MLR CFSE-low populations of the donor or recipient. The cumulative frequency of alloreactive clones was calculated as a percentage of all sequences, weighted by copy number. In its TCRdb copy, this immuneACCESS table keeps in-frame sequences only and misses some clones. Where compared with another copy, unresolved V genes explain less than half of these, and the others have no known cause. The V and J calls and clone size were taken over from that table, and D and trimming were inferred from the DNA. The sample profile shows 9,500 to 15,000 clones; around a third of them were found once. Of the sample, 3% to 3.5% is held by the ten largest clones.

The CDR3 measures 14 amino acids from cysteine to phenylalanine. Of the read, only the CDR3 DNA is kept; its 42 bases are in frame from base 1. The germline V gene supplies CDR1 MGHRA and CDR2 YSYEKL. The junction shows trimming of 6 bases on V and 3 bases on J, plus 12 bases between the germline ends. Paper-wide results and their limitations: GvH clones turned up in recipient bone marrow, with some appearing earlier in ileal mucosa or blood, a pattern consistent with an intestinal mucosal origin. The conclusions were limited by the relatively low number and heterogeneity of the intestinal transplant patients. In the allografts of patients with donor T cell macrochimerism, GvH to HvG T cell clonal ratios were high. Early after transplant, peak levels of circulating GvH clones were associated with declines in HvG clones.

In this sample, this clone turned up a few times. No base quality values were provided; no much bigger clone lies one nucleotide off. Reading the label with the study, this specimen's time point is: cells obtained before transplantation from donor or recipient. In mixed lymphocyte reactions, roughly 200,000 CFSE-labeled pre-transplant responders were plated with roughly 200,000 irradiated violet-dye-labeled stimulators and cultured for less than seven days. After the mixed lymphocyte reaction, proliferating CD3+CD4+CFSE-low and CD3+CD8+CFSE-low responder cells were FACS-sorted on a BD Influx sorter.

The input for sequencing was alloreactive CD8+ T cells from a mixed lymphocyte reaction culture, taken before intestinal transplant. In light of the paper, this sample's cell subset or site label describes: CFSE-low proliferating T cells sorted from roughly six-day pre-transplant mixed lymphocyte reaction (GvH or HvG direction). The receptor's source is a human patient who received an intestinal transplant. The V and J genes are TRBV4-1 and TRBJ1-5; no D segment can be confidently identified. The CDR3 has the sequence CASSYVGSNQPQHF. The DNA sequence follows: TGCGCCAGCAGTTATGTGGGGTCCAATCAGCCCCAGCATTTT.